The clone carrying this TCR beta chain has at least ten counts. The antigen is not known. With molecular barcodes, quantitative 5'-RACE was used to make the TCR beta libraries. TCRdb reanalysed the 5' RACE reads using MiXCR and keeps one entry per CDR3 protein. This table holds 80,000 to 100,000 distinct CDR3 sequences, roughly 8.7% found once. The data belong to a study of CD8 T cells in ankylosing spondylitis. The CDR3 extends over 14 amino acids. V was trimmed by 7 bases and J by 0 bases, leaving 10 bases between them. The germline CDR1 and CDR2 sequences are MNHNS and SASEGT. Overall study findings and caveats: There were earlier reports of some motif variants in reactive arthritis synovial fluid and blood. The study identified a TCR beta motif of several highly homologous variants that appeared characteristic of ankylosing spondylitis blood.

The origin of this receptor is a male donor with ankylosing spondylitis or in good health (not recorded which). The sequenced material came from blood, either unsorted or a sorted T cell fraction (not recorded which). This chain uses TRBV6-1 with TRBJ2-1; D gene unclear. The CDR3 protein is CASTTSSSYNEQFF. CDR3 DNA: TGTGCCAGCACAACTTCCAGCTCCTACAATGAGCAGTTCTTC.